A selection of T cell receptor beta chains follows, all from one sample in a study of shared clonotypes between healthy human individuals. Some clones are missing from TCRdb's copy, which holds only in-frame ones; the method was immunoSEQ multiplex PCR. Of 2 million to 3 million clones listed, over 85% are singletons. The sample taken for sequencing was naive CD4+ T cells from PBMCs. Receptors originate from a man aged 18-30 years in good health. Some clones in this sample may be carry-over from other donors' samples. Each CDR3 is given with its conserved first and last residue. The D gene is left open where the match is weak. A row's size may be missing; if present it is once, few, many or a size class.

d_call	j_call	clone_size	v_call	cdr3_length	cdr3_aa	cdr3_nt
.	TRBJ2-2	.	TRBV6-5	15	CASSFHQSGTGELFF	TGTGCCAGCAGTTTTCACCAATCCGGCACCGGGGAGCTGTTTTTT
.	TRBJ2-7	.	TRBV5-1	15	CASSPLGTGVYEQYF	TGCGCCAGCAGCCCTCTCGGGACTGGAGTGTACGAGCAGTACTTC
TRBD1	TRBJ1-2	.	TRBV27	13	CATAAEQGSGYTF	TGTGCCACCGCTGCCGAACAGGGGAGCGGCTACACCTTC
.	TRBJ2-1	.	TRBV6-1	15	CASSEWGSKPNEQFF	TGTGCCAGCAGTGAATGGGGTAGCAAACCCAATGAGCAGTTCTTC
.	TRBJ2-7	.	TRBV19	13	CASAKRSGDEQYF	TGTGCCAGCGCCAAACGCTCCGGGGACGAGCAGTACTTC
TRBD1	TRBJ1-2	once	TRBV5-1	14	CASSPDRDSYGYTF	TGCGCCAGCAGCCCGGACAGGGACTCTTATGGCTACACCTTC
.	TRBJ2-3	.	TRBV4-1	16	CASSQDGAGGTDTQYF	TGCGCCAGCAGCCAAGATGGCGCCGGGGGCACAGATACGCAGTATTTT
.	TRBJ2-3	.	TRBV4-2	17	CASSQEVATRSTDTQYF	TGTGCCAGCAGCCAAGAGGTCGCGACGCGTAGCACAGATACGCAGTATTTT
TRBD1	TRBJ1-2	.	TRBV28	13	CATGQGKNYGYTF	TGTGCCACGGGACAGGGGAAGAATTATGGCTACACCTTC
.	TRBJ1-3	.	TRBV28	17	CASRLRGADSSGNTIYF	TGTGCCAGCAGACTTAGGGGGGCCGACAGCTCTGGAAACACCATATATTTT
TRBD2	TRBJ2-7	.	TRBV15	15	CATSRGGLLSGEQYF	TGTGCCACCAGCCGCGGGGGGCTGCTGTCGGGCGAGCAGTACTTC
.	TRBJ1-4	once	TRBV6-5	14	CASRPTGLNEKLFF	TGTGCCAGCAGACCGACAGGTTTGAATGAAAAACTGTTTTTT
.	TRBJ2-7	.	TRBV5-6	11	CASSLLEEQYF	TGTGCCAGCAGCTTACTAGAAGAGCAGTACTTC
.	TRBJ1-1	.	TRBV7-9	10	CAFGFPLAFF	TGTGCCTTCGGGTTTCCGCTGGCTTTCTTT
.	TRBJ1-1	.	TRBV7-9	13	CASSFYGEPEAFF	TGTGCCAGCAGCTTTTACGGGGAACCTGAAGCTTTCTTT
.	TRBJ1-2	.	TRBV30	12	CACPLQVGGYTF	TGTGCCTGCCCGCTGCAGGTAGGCGGCTACACCTTC
TRBD1	TRBJ2-7	once	TRBV5-1	14	CASSRDRTNYEQYF	TGCGCCAGCAGCCGGGACAGAACCAATTACGAGCAGTACTTC
.	TRBJ1-2	.	TRBV15	14	CATSRGPQGFGYTF	TGTGCCACCAGCAGAGGTCCACAGGGATTCGGCTACACCTTC
.	TRBJ2-1	.	TRBV12-5	12	CASGLGYNEQFF	TGTGCTAGTGGTTTAGGGTACAATGAGCAGTTCTTC
.	TRBJ1-4	.	TRBV29-1	13	CSAGRWGSEKLFF	TGCAGCGCCGGTCGTTGGGGGTCGGAAAAACTGTTTTTT
TRBD2	TRBJ2-1	.	TRBV9	16	CASSVGLAGGPNEQFF	TGTGCCAGCAGCGTAGGTCTAGCGGGAGGGCCCAATGAGCAGTTCTTC
TRBD2	TRBJ2-1	.	TRBV7-3	15	CASSLRLAGANEQFF	TGTGCCAGCAGCCTCAGACTAGCGGGAGCCAATGAGCAGTTCTTC
TRBD1	TRBJ2-7	.	TRBV5-5	15	CASSGGQGASYEQYF	TGTGCCAGCAGCGGCGGACAGGGGGCGTCCTACGAGCAGTACTTC
.	TRBJ2-1	.	TRBV5-4	14	CASSLARDYNEQFF	TGTGCCAGCAGCTTGGCGAGAGATTACAATGAGCAGTTCTTC
.	TRBJ2-7	.	TRBV5-1	20	CASSYTFGLAGGGYSYEQYF	.
.	TRBJ1-1	few	TRBV19	15	CATLPLDRMNTEAFF	TGTGCCACTCTACCTCTCGACAGAATGAACACTGAAGCTTTCTTT
.	TRBJ1-4	once	TRBV5-1	16	CASSLVGGGVNEKLFF	TGCGCCAGCAGCTTGGTAGGCGGAGGGGTAAATGAAAAACTGTTTTTC
TRBD1	TRBJ2-4	once	TRBV7-2	17	CASSLDRGRYAKNIQYF	TGTGCCAGCAGCTTAGACAGGGGGCGTTATGCCAAAAACATTCAGTACTTC
TRBD2	TRBJ2-2	.	TRBV4-1	18	CASSQDPGTSGYAGELFF	TGCGCCAGCAGCCAAGACCCCGGGACTAGCGGGTACGCCGGGGAGCTGTTTTTT
TRBD1	TRBJ1-2	.	TRBV5-6	17	CASSPRTGSPLNYGYTF	TGTGCCAGCAGCCCCAGGACAGGGTCCCCCCTAAACTATGGCTACACCTTC
.	TRBJ1-5	.	TRBV2	15	CASSETGYSNQPQHF	TGTGCCAGCAGTGAAACAGGATATAGCAATCAGCCCCAGCATTTT
TRBD1	TRBJ1-1	.	TRBV19	14	CASSSDRENTEAFF	TGTGCCAGTAGTTCAGACAGGGAGAACACTGAAGCTTTCTTT
.	TRBJ2-7	.	TRBV9	14	CASSVATGTYEQYF	TGTGCCAGCAGCGTAGCGACGGGAACCTACGAGCAGTACTTC
.	TRBJ1-1	.	TRBV28	14	CASSSIMTVPEAFF	TGTGCCAGCAGCTCCATTATGACAGTCCCTGAAGCTTTCTTT
.	TRBJ1-2	.	TRBV2	15	CASSEGAGIWYGYTF	TGTGCCAGCAGTGAAGGGGCAGGGATTTGGTATGGCTACACCTTC
.	TRBJ1-2	.	TRBV2	13	CASSFGTADGYTF	TGTGCCAGCAGCTTCGGGACGGCCGATGGCTACACCTTC
TRBD2	TRBJ2-7	.	TRBV6-1	14	CASSAAGAFYEQYF	TGTGCCAGCAGTGCAGCGGGAGCTTTTTACGAGCAGTACTTC
.	TRBJ2-5	.	TRBV7-9	15	CASSPRGGLGETQYF	TGTGCCAGCAGCCCCAGGGGGGGGCTGGGGGAGACCCAGTACTTC
TRBD2	TRBJ2-2	.	TRBV5-1	16	CASRTGLAANTGELFF	TGCGCCAGCAGGACCGGACTAGCGGCAAACACCGGGGAGCTGTTTTTT
TRBD2	TRBJ2-7	.	TRBV19	15	CASSPGGRIYDEQYF	TGTGCCAGTAGCCCGGGAGGGCGGATATACGACGAGCAGTACTTC
.	TRBJ1-2	.	TRBV30	12	CAWSVTGYGYTF	TGTGCCTGGAGTGTTACCGGCTATGGCTACACCTTC
.	TRBJ2-2	.	TRBV7-2	13	CASSLGAPGELFF	TGTGCCAGCAGCTTAGGGGCCCCCGGGGAGCTGTTTTTT
.	TRBJ1-3	.	TRBV13	15	CASSFRQEPGNTIYF	TGTGCCAGCAGCTTCCGACAGGAACCTGGAAACACCATATATTTT
TRBD1	TRBJ1-2	.	TRBV10-3	14	CAISVEGAVYGYTF	TGTGCCATCAGTGTTGAGGGGGCGGTCTATGGCTACACCTTC
TRBD1	TRBJ1-1	.	TRBV7-2	12	CASSPRGREAFF	TGTGCCAGCAGCCCCAGGGGGCGTGAAGCTTTCTTT
.	TRBJ2-2	.	TRBV5-1	14	CASSLNSVTGELFF	TGCGCCAGCAGCTTGAATTCGGTCACCGGGGAGCTGTTTTTT
.	TRBJ1-2	once	TRBV27	13	CASRLVGGQGYTF	TGTGCCAGCAGGCTAGTGGGGGGGCAGGGCTACACCTTC
.	TRBJ2-7	.	TRBV5-1	16	CASSRDTSTRSYEQYF	TGCGCCAGCAGCCGGGACACATCTACTCGCTCCTACGAGCAGTACTTC